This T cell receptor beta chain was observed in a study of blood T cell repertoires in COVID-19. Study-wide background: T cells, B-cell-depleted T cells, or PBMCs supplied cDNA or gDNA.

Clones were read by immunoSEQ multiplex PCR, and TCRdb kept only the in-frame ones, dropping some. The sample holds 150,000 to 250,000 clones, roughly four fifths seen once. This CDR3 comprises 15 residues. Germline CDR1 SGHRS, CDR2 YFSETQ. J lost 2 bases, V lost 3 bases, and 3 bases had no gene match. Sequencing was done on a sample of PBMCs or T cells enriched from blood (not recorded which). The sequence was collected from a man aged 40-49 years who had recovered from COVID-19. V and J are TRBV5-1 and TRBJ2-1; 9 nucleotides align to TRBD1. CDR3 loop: CASSSGQGPYNEQFF. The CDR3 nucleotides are TGCGCCAGCAGCTCGGGACAGGGACCCTACAATGAGCAGTTCTTC.